Listed below are T cell receptor beta chains from one sample, sequenced in a study of CD8+CD57+ T cells in acquired aplastic anemia. TCRdb redid the calling of the reads with MiXCR, one entry per CDR3 protein. The sample holds approximately 180,000 distinct CDR3 sequences; nearly 65% are singletons and the top ten take about two fifths. Sequenced input: sorted CD4+, CD8+, or CD8+CD57+ T cells (not recorded which) from PBMCs. These receptors all stem from a human donor with aplastic anemia. Each CDR3 is given with its conserved first and last residue. A D gene is named only where the DNA matches it firmly. Clone size appears in some rows only: once, few, many, or a class for an expanded clone.

j_call,d_call,clone_size,v_call,cdr3_aa,cdr3_nt
TRBJ1-5,.,.,TRBV19,CATEGWAPNQPQHF,TGTGCCACAGAAGGATGGGCTCCAAATCAGCCCCAGCATTTT
TRBJ2-1,.,many,TRBV6-5,CASSSGTSIDEQFF,TGTGCCAGCAGCTCCGGGACGTCCATCGATGAGCAGTTCTTC
TRBJ2-5,.,.,TRBV6-1,CASSGYTGSQETQYF,TGTGCCAGCAGTGGCTACACAGGATCGCAAGAGACCCAGTACTTC
TRBJ2-3,TRBD2,few,TRBV20-1,CSASVGSGLASGAQYF,TGCAGTGCTAGCGTCGGTAGCGGGCTTGCAAGTGGGGCGCAGTATTTT
TRBJ1-1,.,many,TRBV6-6,CASSFSQSGLAFF,TGTGCCAGCAGTTTCTCCCAGTCAGGGTTGGCTTTCTTT
TRBJ1-1,.,.,TRBV20-1,CSASRGDTEAFF,TGCAGTGCTAGCCGGGGGGACACTGAAGCTTTCTTT
TRBJ2-2,.,.,TRBV5-5,CASSFPPGELFF,TGTGCCAGCAGCTTCCCGCCCGGGGAGCTGTTTTTT
TRBJ1-1,TRBD1,.,TRBV4-1,CASSQDNRGGTEAFF,TGCGCCAGCAGCCAAGATAACAGGGGAGGGACTGAAGCTTTCTTT
TRBJ1-1,.,.,TRBV2,CASLPESPGEAFF,TGTGCCAGCCTCCCGGAATCGCCAGGTGAAGCTTTCTTT
TRBJ1-2,.,.,TRBV29-1,CSVELGDGGYTF,TGCAGCGTTGAACTTGGGGATGGGGGCTACACCTTC
TRBJ2-3,.,many,TRBV7-9,CASSRPGSDTQYF,TGTGCCAGCAGCCGGCCTGGATCAGATACGCAGTATTTT
TRBJ2-5,.,many,TRBV20-1,CSADQTREETQYF,TGCAGTGCTGACCAAACCCGGGAAGAGACCCAGTACTTC
TRBJ2-5,.,.,TRBV9,CASSPVQSQETQYF,TGTGCCAGCAGCCCAGTCCAGTCACAAGAGACCCAGTACTTC
TRBJ2-7,TRBD2,.,TRBV4-1,CASSHASGTISYEQYF,TGCGCCAGCAGCCATGCTTCCGGGACTATCTCCTACGAGCAGTACTTC
TRBJ2-1,.,.,TRBV7-3,CASSASWGGRYNEQFF,TGTGCCAGCAGCGCCAGCTGGGGGGGGCGATACAATGAGCAGTTCTTC
TRBJ1-5,.,many,TRBV11-2,CASSLVRGISNQPQHF,TGTGCCAGCAGCTTAGTTCGGGGGATTAGCAATCAGCCCCAGCATTTT
TRBJ1-6,.,.,TRBV7-9,CASSPRQERPPLHF,TGTGCCAGCAGCCCCCGACAGGAACGACCACCCCTCCACTTT
TRBJ1-4,.,.,TRBV6-4,CASSENSANEKLFF,TGTGCCAGCAGTGAAAACAGCGCTAATGAAAAACTGTTTTTT
TRBJ1-1,TRBD1,.,TRBV27,CASTARGRTAFF,TGTGCCAGCACTGCGAGGGGGCGTACAGCTTTCTTT
TRBJ2-3,TRBD2,many,TRBV5-1,CASSASGGPGTQYF,TGCGCCAGCAGCGCCAGCGGGGGCCCAGGTACGCAGTATTTT
TRBJ2-7,TRBD2,.,TRBV15,CATSRTGTSGYEQYF,TGTGCCACCAGCAGGACCGGGACTAGCGGCTACGAGCAGTACTTC
TRBJ2-7,.,.,TRBV12-3/TRBV12-4,CASARDGRYEQYF,TGTGCCAGCGCTCGGGACGGAAGATACGAGCAGTACTTC
TRBJ2-3,.,few,TRBV11-2,CASSRQYRATDTQYF,TGTGCCAGCAGCCGACAGTATAGGGCCACAGATACGCAGTATTTT
TRBJ2-1,TRBD2,many,TRBV7-9,CASSFGGAGNEQFF,TGTGCCAGCAGCTTCGGGGGGGCGGGGAATGAGCAGTTCTTC
TRBJ1-4,TRBD1,.,TRBV12-3/TRBV12-4,CASSQRQGPFATNEKLFF,TGTGCCAGCAGTCAGAGACAGGGGCCCTTTGCAACTAATGAAAAACTGTTTTTT
TRBJ2-1,TRBD1,.,TRBV25-1,CASSVTGGNEQFF,TGTGCCAGCAGTGTGACAGGGGGCAATGAGCAGTTCTTC
TRBJ1-6,TRBD1,few,TRBV12-3/TRBV12-4,CASSGQANSPLHF,TGTGCCAGCTCCGGACAGGCGAATTCACCCCTCCACTTT
TRBJ1-5,TRBD1,.,TRBV24-1,CATSTGDQPQHF,TGTGCCACGAGTACAGGGGATCAGCCCCAGCATTTT
TRBJ2-5,TRBD2,once,TRBV20-1,CSASQASGSSETQYF,TGCAGTGCTAGTCAGGCTAGCGGGAGCTCAGAGACCCAGTACTTC
TRBJ2-3,TRBD2,.,TRBV3-1,CASSLGIASGETDTQYF,TGTGCCAGCAGCCTAGGGATCGCTAGCGGGGAAACAGATACGCAGTATTTT
TRBJ2-1,TRBD2,few,TRBV6-1,CASSEVDGGIYNEQFF,TGTGCCAGCAGTGAAGTTGACGGGGGGATTTACAATGAGCAGTTCTTC
TRBJ2-6,.,.,TRBV2,CASSHRDGDSGANVLTF,TGTGCCAGCAGTCACCGGGACGGAGACTCTGGGGCCAACGTCCTGACTTTC
TRBJ1-1,TRBD1,once,TRBV15,CATSRDRGMNTEAFF,TGTGCCACCAGCAGAGACAGGGGGATGAACACTGAAGCTTTCTTT
TRBJ2-5,.,.,TRBV5-4,CASSQYQETQYF,TGTGCCAGCAGTCAGTACCAAGAGACCCAGTACTTC
TRBJ1-6,.,many,TRBV12-5,CASAAGPRGSPLHF,TGTGCTAGTGCCGCAGGGCCTAGGGGTTCACCCCTCCACTTT
TRBJ2-1,TRBD2,.,TRBV5-1,CASSPTSGNNEQFF,TGCGCCAGCAGCCCGACTAGCGGTAACAATGAGCAGTTCTTC
TRBJ1-2,.,many,TRBV15,CATSSSSLGHVYGYTF,TGTGCCACCAGCAGCAGCAGCCTGGGACACGTCTATGGCTACACCTTC
TRBJ2-7,TRBD1,.,TRBV20-1,CSASAGTGHYEQYF,TGCAGTGCTAGCGCCGGGACAGGGCATTACGAGCAGTACTTC
TRBJ2-3,.,.,TRBV20-1,CSARARDRTDTQYF,TGCAGTGCTAGAGCTAGGGATCGCACAGATACGCAGTATTTT
TRBJ2-2,TRBD1,many,TRBV11-2,CASSSDRVNTGELFF,TGTGCCAGCAGCTCGGACAGGGTGAACACCGGGGAGCTGTTTTTT
TRBJ1-1,TRBD1,many,TRBV29-1,CSVEDRQGMTFF,TGCAGCGTTGAAGATCGACAGGGCATGACTTTCTTT
TRBJ1-1,.,.,TRBV10-2,CASSKGLALEAFF,TGCGCCAGCTCTAAAGGACTGGCCCTTGAAGCTTTCTTT
TRBJ2-3,TRBD1,once,TRBV9,CASSDKTGTDTQYF,TGTGCCAGCAGCGATAAGACAGGGACAGATACGCAGTATTTT
TRBJ2-5,.,.,TRBV9,CASSARGDSQETQYF,TGTGCCAGCAGCGCACGCGGGGACAGCCAAGAGACCCAGTACTTC